The present T cell receptor (beta chain) was sequenced within a study of blood T cell repertoires in COVID-19. The wider study: The United States, Italy and Spain were the sources of the acute and convalescent COVID-19 samples. From T cells, B-cell-depleted T cells, or PBMCs came the material, which was cDNA or gDNA.

The sample holds a few counts of this clone. Germline lookup yields CDR1 SQVTM and CDR2 ANQGSEA. The trim removed 6 bases at V and 3 bases at J, leaving 11 bases unmatched. There are 16 residues in the CDR3. In the authors' methods: Counts of nucleated cells, estimated from reference gene primer amplification, were obtained. The protocol was immunoSEQ multiplex PCR, while the TCRdb copy is restricted to in-frame clones and leaves out a portion. Clone size and V and J calls were adopted from that table, with D and trimming inferred from the DNA. This sample carries 45,000 to 55,000 clones, roughly two thirds of them seen once, and the ten largest clones take about 8.8%.

This TCR was recovered from a woman aged 65 to 85 with acute or convalescent COVID-19. The sequencing sample was made of peripheral blood. The chain carries TRBV29-1 and TRBJ2-2; TRBD1 matches at 9 bases. CDR3 DNA sequence: TGCAGCGTCCATTTGGTGACAGGGGGTTACACCGGGGAGCTGTTTTTT. It yields the protein CSVHLVTGGYTGELFF.